This T cell receptor (beta chain) appears in the sequencing data of a study of sequential checkpoint blockade in melanoma. About the study: Maintenance nivolumab came after either treatment sequence.

The treatment was: randomized to nivolumab then ipilimumab (arm A) or the reverse (arm B). None of the patients previously received DNA-damaging chemotherapy. Live CD3+CD8+ CD19− CD56− cells were sorted from PBMCs. The V gene's germline CDR1 is SGHRS and CDR2 YFSETQ. CDR3 length: 15 residues. V lost 0 bases and J 1 base, leaving 9 bases between the germline ends. Libraries were prepared by immunoSEQ multiplex PCR; TCRdb keeps only in-frame clonotypes and omits some of them. The sample carries 25,000 to 35,000 clones, less than 90% recorded once. Source: CD8+ T cells sorted from blood (inferred from file names), taken from a patient given nivolumab and ipilimumab in sequence. The chain is built from TRBV5-1 and TRBJ2-3, with D possibly being TRBD1 (6 bases). The receptor's source is a human donor with melanoma. In nucleotides, the CDR3 is TGCGCCAGCAGCTTGGTGGCAGGGGGCACAGATACGCAGTATTTT. Translation: CASSLVAGGTDTQYF.